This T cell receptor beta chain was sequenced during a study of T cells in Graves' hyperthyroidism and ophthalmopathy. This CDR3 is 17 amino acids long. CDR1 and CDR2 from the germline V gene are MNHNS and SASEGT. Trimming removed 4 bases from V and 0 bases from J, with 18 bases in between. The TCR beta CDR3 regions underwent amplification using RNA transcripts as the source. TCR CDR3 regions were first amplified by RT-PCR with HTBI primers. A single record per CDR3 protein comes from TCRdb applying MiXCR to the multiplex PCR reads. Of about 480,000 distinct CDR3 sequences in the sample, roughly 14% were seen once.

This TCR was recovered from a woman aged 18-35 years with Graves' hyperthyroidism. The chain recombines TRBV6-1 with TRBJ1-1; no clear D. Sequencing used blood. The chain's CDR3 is CASSGGPAGAVNTEAFF. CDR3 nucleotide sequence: TGTGCCAGCAGTGGAGGTCCGGCCGGAGCGGTGAACACTGAAGCTTTCTTT.